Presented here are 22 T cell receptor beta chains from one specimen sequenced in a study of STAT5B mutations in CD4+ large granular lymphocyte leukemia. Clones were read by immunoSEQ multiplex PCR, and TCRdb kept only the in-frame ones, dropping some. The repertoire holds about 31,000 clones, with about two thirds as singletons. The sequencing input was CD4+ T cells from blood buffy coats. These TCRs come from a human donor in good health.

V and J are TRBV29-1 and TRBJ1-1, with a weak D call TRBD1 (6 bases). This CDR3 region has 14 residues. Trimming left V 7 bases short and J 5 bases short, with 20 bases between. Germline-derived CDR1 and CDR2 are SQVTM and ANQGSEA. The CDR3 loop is CSARAAQGGTEAFF. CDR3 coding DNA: TGCAGCGCCAGAGCTGCACAGGGAGGGACTGAAGCTTTCTTT.

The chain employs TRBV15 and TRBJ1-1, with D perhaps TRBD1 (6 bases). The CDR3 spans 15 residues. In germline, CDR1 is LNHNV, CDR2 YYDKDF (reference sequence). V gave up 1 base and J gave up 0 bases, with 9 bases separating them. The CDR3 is CATSRGGQMNTEAFF. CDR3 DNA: TGTGCCACCAGCAGAGGAGGACAGATGAACACTGAAGCTTTCTTT.

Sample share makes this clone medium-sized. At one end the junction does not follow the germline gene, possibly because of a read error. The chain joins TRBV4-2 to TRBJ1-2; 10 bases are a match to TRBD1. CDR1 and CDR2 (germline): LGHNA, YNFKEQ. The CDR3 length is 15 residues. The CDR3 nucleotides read TGTGCCAGCAGCCAAGGGGGACAGGGGAACTACGGCTACACCTTC. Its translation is CASSQGGQGNYGYTF.

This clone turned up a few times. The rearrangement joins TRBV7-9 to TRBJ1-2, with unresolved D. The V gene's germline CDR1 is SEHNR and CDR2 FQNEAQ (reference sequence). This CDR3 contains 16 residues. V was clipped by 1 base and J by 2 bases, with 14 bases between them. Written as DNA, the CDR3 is TGTGCCAGCAGCTTAGGTGGAAGGGTAGAGAACTATGGCTACACCTTC. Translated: CASSLGGRVENYGYTF.

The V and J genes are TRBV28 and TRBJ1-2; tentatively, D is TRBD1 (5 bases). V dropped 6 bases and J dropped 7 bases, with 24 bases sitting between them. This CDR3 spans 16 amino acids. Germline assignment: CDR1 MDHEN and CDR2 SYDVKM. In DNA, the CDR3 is TGTGCCAGCAGGGGGGGAGGTCCGACCAGATTATCTGGCTACACCTTC. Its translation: CASRGGGPTRLSGYTF.

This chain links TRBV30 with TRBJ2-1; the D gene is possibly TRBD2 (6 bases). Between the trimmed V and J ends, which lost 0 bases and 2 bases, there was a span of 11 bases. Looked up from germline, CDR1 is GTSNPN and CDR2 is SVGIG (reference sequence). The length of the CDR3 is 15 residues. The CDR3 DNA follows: TGTGCCTGGAGTGTACGGACTATCACCTACAATGAGCAGTTCTTC. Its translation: CAWSVRTITYNEQFF.

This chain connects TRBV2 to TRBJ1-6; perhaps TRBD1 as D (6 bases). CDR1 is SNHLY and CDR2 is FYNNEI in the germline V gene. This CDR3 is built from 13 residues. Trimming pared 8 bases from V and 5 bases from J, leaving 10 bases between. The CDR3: CASWTENNSPLHF. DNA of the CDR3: TGTGCCAGCTGGACAGAAAATAATTCACCCCTCCACTTT. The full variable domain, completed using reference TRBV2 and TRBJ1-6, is EPEVTQTPSHQVTQMGQEVILRCVPISNHLYFYWYRQILGQKVEFLVSFYNNEISEKSEIFDDQFSVERPDGSNFTLKIRSTKLEDSAMYFCASWTENNSPLHFGNGTRLTVT.

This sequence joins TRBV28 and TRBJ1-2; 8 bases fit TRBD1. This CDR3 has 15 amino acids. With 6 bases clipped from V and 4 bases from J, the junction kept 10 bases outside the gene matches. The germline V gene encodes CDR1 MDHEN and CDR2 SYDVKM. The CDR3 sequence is CASRSTGDVSYGYTF. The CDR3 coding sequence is TGTGCCAGCAGATCGACAGGGGACGTGAGCTATGGCTACACCTTC.

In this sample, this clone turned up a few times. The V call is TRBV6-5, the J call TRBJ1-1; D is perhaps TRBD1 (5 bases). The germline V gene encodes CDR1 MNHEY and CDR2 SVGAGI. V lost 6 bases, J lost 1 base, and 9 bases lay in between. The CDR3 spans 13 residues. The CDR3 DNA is TGTGCCAGCAGAAGTCAGGGGAACACTGAAGCTTTCTTT. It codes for CASRSQGNTEAFF.

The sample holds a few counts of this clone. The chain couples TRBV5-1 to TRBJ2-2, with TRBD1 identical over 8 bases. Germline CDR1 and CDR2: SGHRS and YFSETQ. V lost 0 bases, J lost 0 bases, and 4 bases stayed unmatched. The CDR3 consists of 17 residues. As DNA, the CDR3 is TGCGCCAGCAGCTTGGGTCTGGGACAGGCGAACACCGGGGAGCTGTTTTTT. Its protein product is CASSLGLGQANTGELFF.

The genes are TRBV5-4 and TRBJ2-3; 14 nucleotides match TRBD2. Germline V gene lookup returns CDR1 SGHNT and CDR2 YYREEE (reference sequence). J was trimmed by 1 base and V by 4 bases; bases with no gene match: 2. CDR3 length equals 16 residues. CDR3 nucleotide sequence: TGTGCCAGCAGCACGGGACTAGCGGGGGGCACAGATACGCAGTATTTT. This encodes CASSTGLAGGTDTQYF. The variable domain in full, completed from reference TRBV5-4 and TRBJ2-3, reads ETGVTQSPTHLIKTRGQQVTLRCSSQSGHNTVSWYQQALGQGPQFIFQYYREEENGRGNFPPRFSGLQFPNYSSELNVNALELDDSALYLCASSTGLAGGTDTQYFGPGTRLTVL.

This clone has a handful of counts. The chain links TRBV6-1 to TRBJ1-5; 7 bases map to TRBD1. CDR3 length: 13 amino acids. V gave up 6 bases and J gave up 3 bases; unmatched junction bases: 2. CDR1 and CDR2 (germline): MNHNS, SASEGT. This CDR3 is CASRGQNNQPQHF. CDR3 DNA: TGTGCCAGCAGGGGACAGAACAATCAGCCCCAGCATTTT.

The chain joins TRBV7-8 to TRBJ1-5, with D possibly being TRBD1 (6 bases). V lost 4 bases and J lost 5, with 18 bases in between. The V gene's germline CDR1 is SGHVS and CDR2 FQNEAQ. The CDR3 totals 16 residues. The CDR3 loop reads CASSSWTRGGDQPQHF. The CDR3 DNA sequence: TGTGCCAGCAGCTCCTGGACCCGAGGGGGGGATCAGCCCCAGCATTTT.

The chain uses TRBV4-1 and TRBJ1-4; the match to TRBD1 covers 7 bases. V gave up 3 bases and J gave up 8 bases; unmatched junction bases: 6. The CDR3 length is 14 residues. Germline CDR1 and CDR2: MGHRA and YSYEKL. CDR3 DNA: TGCGCCAGCAGCCATGACAGGGACGGCGAAAAACTGTTTTTT. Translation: CASSHDRDGEKLFF.

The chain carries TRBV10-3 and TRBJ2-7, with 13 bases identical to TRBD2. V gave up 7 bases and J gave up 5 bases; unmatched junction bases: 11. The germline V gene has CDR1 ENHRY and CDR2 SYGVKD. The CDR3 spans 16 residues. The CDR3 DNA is TGTGCCATCAAGAGAACCGGACTAGCGGGAGATGACGAGCAGTACTTC. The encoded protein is CAIKRTGLAGDDEQYF.

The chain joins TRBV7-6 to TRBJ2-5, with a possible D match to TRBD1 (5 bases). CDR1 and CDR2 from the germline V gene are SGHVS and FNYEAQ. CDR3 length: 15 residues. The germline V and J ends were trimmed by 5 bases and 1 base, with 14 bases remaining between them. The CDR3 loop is CASSLTGGFQETQYF. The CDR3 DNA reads TGTGCCAGCAGCCTAACAGGTGGCTTCCAAGAGACCCAGTACTTC. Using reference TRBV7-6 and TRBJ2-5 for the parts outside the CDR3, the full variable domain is GAGVSQSPRYKVTKRGQDVALRCDPISGHVSLYWYRQALGQGPEFLTYFNYEAQQDKSGLPNDRFSAERPEGSISTLTIQRTEQRDSAMYRCASSLTGGFQETQYFGPGTRLLVL.

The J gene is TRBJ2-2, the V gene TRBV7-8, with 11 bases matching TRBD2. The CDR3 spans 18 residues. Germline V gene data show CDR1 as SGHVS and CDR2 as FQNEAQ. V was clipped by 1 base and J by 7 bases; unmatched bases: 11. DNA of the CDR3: TGTGCCAGCAGCTTAGTAGGTAGCGGGAGGGCGAGAAGCGGGGAGCTGTTTTTT. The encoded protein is CASSLVGSGRARSGELFF.

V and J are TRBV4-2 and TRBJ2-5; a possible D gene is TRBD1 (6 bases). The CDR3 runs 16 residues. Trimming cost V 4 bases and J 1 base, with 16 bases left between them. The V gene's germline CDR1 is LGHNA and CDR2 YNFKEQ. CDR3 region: CASSRGRQDSQETQYF. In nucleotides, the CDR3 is TGTGCCAGCAGCCGGGGGCGACAGGATTCCCAAGAGACCCAGTACTTC.

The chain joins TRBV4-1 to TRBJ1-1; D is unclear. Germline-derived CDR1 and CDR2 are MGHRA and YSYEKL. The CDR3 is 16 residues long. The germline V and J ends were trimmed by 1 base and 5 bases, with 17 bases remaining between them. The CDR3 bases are TGCGCCAGCAGCCAAGTAAACGAGATCGGGCGGACTGAAGCTTTCTTT. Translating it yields CASSQVNEIGRTEAFF.

CDR3: CASSLAGGAEAFF. The DNA for the CDR3 is TGTGCCAGCAGCTTAGCCGGGGGCGCTGAAGCTTTCTTT. The rearrangement joins TRBV7-2 to TRBJ1-1, with a weak D call TRBD1 (6 bases). This CDR3 is built from 13 residues. Germline V lookup: CDR1 SGHTA, CDR2 FQGNSA. The V end lost 0 bases, the J end lost 6 bases, and 8 bases lay between the germline ends.

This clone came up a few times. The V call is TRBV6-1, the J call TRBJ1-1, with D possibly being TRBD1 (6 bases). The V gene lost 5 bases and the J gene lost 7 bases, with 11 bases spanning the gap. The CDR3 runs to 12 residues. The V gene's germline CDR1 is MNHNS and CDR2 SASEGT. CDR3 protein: CASSPQGVEAFF. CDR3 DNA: TGTGCCAGCAGTCCACAGGGAGTTGAAGCTTTCTTT.

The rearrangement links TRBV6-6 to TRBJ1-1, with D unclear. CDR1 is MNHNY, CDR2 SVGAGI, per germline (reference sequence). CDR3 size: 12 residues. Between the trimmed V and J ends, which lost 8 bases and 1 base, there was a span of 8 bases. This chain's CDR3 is CASRQQNTEAFF. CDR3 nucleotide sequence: TGTGCCAGCCGCCAGCAGAACACTGAAGCTTTCTTT.